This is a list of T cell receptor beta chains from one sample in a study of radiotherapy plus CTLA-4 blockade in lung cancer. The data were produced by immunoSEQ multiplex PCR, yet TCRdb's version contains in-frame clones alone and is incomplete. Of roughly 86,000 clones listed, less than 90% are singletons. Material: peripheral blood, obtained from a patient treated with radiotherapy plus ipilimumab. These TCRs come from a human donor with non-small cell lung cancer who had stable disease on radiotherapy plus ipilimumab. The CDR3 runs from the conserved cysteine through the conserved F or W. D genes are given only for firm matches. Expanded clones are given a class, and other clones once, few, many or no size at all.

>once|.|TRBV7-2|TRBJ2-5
TGTGCCAGCAGCTTACCCGGACCGGGCGGTACCCAGTACTTC
CASSLPGPGGTQYF
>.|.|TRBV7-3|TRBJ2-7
TGTGCCAGCAGCCAAGGGAACGAGCAGTACTTC
CASSQGNEQYF
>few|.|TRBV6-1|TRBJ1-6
TGTGCCAGCAGTAAACGAGTGGATTCACCCCTCCACTTT
CASSKRVDSPLHF
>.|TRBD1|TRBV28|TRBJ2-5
TGTGCCAGCAGCCGCGACAGGGTCCAAGAGACCCAGTACTTC
CASSRDRVQETQYF
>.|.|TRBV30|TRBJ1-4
TGTGCCTGGAGTGCACGGAAAGGCGGGGCTGAAAAACTGTTTTTT
CAWSARKGGAEKLFF
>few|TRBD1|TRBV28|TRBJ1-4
TGTGCCAGCAGCGCCTCGGGACAGGGGAGTGAAAAACTGTTTTTT
CASSASGQGSEKLFF
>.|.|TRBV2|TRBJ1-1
TGTGCCAGCAGTGAAGTTCGGGCCCCGAACACTGAAGCTTTCTTT
CASSEVRAPNTEAFF
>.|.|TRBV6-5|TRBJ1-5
TGTGCCAGCAGCTCCCAGCCCCAGCATTTT
CASSSQPQHF
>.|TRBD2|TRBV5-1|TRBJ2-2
TGCGCCAGCAGCTTGGAGGCGGGGGGCACCGGGGAGCTGTTTTTT
CASSLEAGGTGELFF
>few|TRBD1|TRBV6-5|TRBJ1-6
TGTGCCAGCAGCGGGGGACAGGGGAATTCACCCCTCCACTTT
CASSGGQGNSPLHF
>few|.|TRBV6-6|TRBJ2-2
TGTGCCAGCATCCGTACAGGGCATGGCACCGGGGAGCTGTTTTTT
CASIRTGHGTGELFF
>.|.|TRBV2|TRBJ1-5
TGTGCCAGCAACTTACAGGGACTTAGCAATCAGCCCCAGCATTTT
CASNLQGLSNQPQHF
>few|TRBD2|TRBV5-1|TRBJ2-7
TGCGCCAGCAGCTTGGGACTAGCGGGGGGCCGACCCCCCTACGAGCAGTACTTC
CASSLGLAGGRPPYEQYF
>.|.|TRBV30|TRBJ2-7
TGTGCCTGGGGTAGCGACGGGCGCGAGCAGTACTTC
CAWGSDGREQYF
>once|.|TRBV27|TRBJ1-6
TGTGCCAGCAGAAGAGGACAGAGTAATAATTCACCCCTCCACTTT
CASRRGQSNNSPLHF
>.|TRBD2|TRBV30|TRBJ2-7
TGTGCCTCCAGAGGGTCCAGCGGGAAGGGCTACGAGCAGTACTTC
CASRGSSGKGYEQYF
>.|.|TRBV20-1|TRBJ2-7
TGCAGTGCTAGAGTGACGACCGAGCAGTACTTC
CSARVTTEQYF
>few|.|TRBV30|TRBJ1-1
TGTGCCCGGCGAGATCGGGGGCGGGTTGAAGCTTTCTTT
CARRDRGRVEAFF
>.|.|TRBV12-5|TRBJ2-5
TGTGCTAGTGGCCAAGGTACCAAAGAGACCCAGTACTTC
CASGQGTKETQYF
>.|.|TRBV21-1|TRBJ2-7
TGTGCCAGCAGCAAGGAAGAAGGCGGGCGATCAAAGGACGAGCAGTACTTC
CASSKEEGGRSKDEQYF
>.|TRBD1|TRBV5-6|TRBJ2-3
TGTGCCAGCAGCCCGACAGGGGCCTTCACAGATACGCAGTATTTT
CASSPTGAFTDTQYF
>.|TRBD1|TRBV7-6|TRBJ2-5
TGTGCCAGCAGCGGACAGGGGTCGGGTGGGGAGACCCAGTACTTC
CASSGQGSGGETQYF
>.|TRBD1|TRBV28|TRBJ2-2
TGTGCCACCCTGGACAGGGAAACCGGGGAGCTGTTTTTT
CATLDRETGELFF
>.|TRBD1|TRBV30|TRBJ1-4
TGTGCCTGGGCCCCAACAGGGGTTCTTAATGAAAAACTGTTTTTT
CAWAPTGVLNEKLFF
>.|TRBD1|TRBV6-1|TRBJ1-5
TGTGCCAGCAGGGACAGGGTGTACGGTCAGCCCCAGCATTTT
CASRDRVYGQPQHF
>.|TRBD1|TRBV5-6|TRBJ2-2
TGTGCCAGCAGCTTGGAGACAGGGGTTCGAGCCGGGGAGCTGTTTTTT
CASSLETGVRAGELFF
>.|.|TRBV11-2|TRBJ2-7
TGTGCCAGCAGCTTAGGGCGGGCGGACGAGCAGTACTTC
CASSLGRADEQYF
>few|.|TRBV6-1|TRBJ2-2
TGTGCCAGCAGGGGGGAGGGGGACACCGGGGAGCTGTTTTTT
CASRGEGDTGELFF
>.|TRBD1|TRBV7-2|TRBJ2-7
TGTGCCAGCAGAAGGGGACAGGGGGCCTACGAGCAGTACTTC
CASRRGQGAYEQYF
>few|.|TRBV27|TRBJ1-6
TGTGCCAGCAGTTTGACGAATTCACCCCTCCACTTT
CASSLTNSPLHF
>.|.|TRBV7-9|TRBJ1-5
TGTGCCAGCAGCTCCCCTGGGCAGCCCCAGCATTTT
CASSSPGQPQHF
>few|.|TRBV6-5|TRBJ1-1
TGTGCCAGCAGGCCGACAGAAACTCAGTACACTGAAGCTTTCTTT
CASRPTETQYTEAFF
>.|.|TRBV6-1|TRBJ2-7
TGTGCCAGCAGGTCGGCCAGTCGAGCCTACGAGCAGTACTTC
CASRSASRAYEQYF
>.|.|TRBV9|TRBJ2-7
TGTGCCAGCAGCGCCCCAGGGGTAGTGCAGTACTTC
CASSAPGVVQYF
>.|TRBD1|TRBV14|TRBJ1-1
TGTGCCAGCAGCCATCGACAGGGTGTGAACACTGAAGCTTTCTTT
CASSHRQGVNTEAFF
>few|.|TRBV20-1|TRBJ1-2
TGCAGTGGGGTGGGGGGCCTTGGCTACACCTTC
CSGVGGLGYTF
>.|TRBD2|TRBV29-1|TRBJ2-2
TGCAGCGTTAAAACTACTAGCGCGGACACCGGGGAGCTGTTTTTT
CSVKTTSADTGELFF
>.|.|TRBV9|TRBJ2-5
TGTGCCAGCAGCGTAGGAGGGGGACTACAAGAGACCCAGTACTTC
CASSVGGGLQETQYF
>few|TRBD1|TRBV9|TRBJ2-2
TGTGCCAGCAGCCGGGACAGGGCGGGCACCGGGGAGCTGTTTTTT
CASSRDRAGTGELFF
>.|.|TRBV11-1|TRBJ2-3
TGTGCCAGCAGCGTCCGGGACTTTACAGATACGCAGTATTTT
CASSVRDFTDTQYF
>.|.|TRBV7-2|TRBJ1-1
TGTGCCAGCAGCTTAGTCGTAGGGGGGAACACTGAAGCTTTCTTT
CASSLVVGGNTEAFF
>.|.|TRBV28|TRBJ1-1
TGTGCCAGCAGTTTACGGGGCACCCTTACTGAAGCTTTCTTT
CASSLRGTLTEAFF
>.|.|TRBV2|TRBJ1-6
TGTGCCAGCAGTGAAGCGGGCAGAGACTCACCCCTCCACTTT
CASSEAGRDSPLHF
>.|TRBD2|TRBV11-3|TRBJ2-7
TGTGCCAGCAGCCCTAGCGGGATGCCCTCCTACGAGCAGTACTTC
CASSPSGMPSYEQYF
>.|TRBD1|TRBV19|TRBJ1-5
TGTGCCAGTGACAGGGGGAATAGCAATCAGCCCCAGCATTTT
CASDRGNSNQPQHF
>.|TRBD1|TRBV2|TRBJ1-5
TGTGCCAGCAGTGGGGCAGGGGGCGTTCAGCCCCAGCATTTT
CASSGAGGVQPQHF
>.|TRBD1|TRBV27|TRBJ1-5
TGTGCCAGCAGTTCGGGACAGTGGCATCAGCCCCAGCATTTT
CASSSGQWHQPQHF
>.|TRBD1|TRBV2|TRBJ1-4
TGTGCCAGCACTTTTAGACAGGGAGGAGAAAAACTGTTTTTT
CASTFRQGGEKLFF
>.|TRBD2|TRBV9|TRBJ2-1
TGTGCCAGCAGCGCCGAGGGGACTAGCGGGAACAATGAGCAGTTCTTC
CASSAEGTSGNNEQFF